This T cell receptor beta chain originates from a study of OX40 agonist ivuxolimab in advanced cancers. About the research overall: Three patients, one with hepatocellular carcinoma and two with cutaneous melanoma, achieved partial responses. General observations from the study: More expanded clones were found, on average, in CD8+ than in CD4+ T cells.

About this clone: Its antigen remains unknown.

The V end was cut by 0 bases, the J end by 0 bases, with 16 bases between. This CDR3 is built from 18 residues. Germline V lookup: CDR1 MRHNA, CDR2 SNTAGT. Repertoires were generated with immunoSEQ multiplex PCR, while TCRdb's copy carries only in-frame clones and drops some. The sample lists approximately 30,000 clones, about four fifths occurring once. Sample: CD4+ or CD8+ T cells sorted from blood, taken in a trial of the OX40 agonist ivuxolimab. The source is an adult with an advanced solid tumor such as melanoma, head and neck, liver or kidney cancer. The chain uses TRBV6-4 and TRBJ2-3; D remains ambiguous. The CDR3 loop is CASSDSIGQVRSTDTQYF. CDR3 sequence (DNA): TGTGCCAGCAGTGACTCGATAGGGCAGGTCAGAAGCACAGATACGCAGTATTTT.